This T cell receptor (beta chain) was captured in a study of response to subunit inactivated influenza vaccine. There are a few counts of this clonotype. Its antigen is not known. Study-wide results and limits: The authors put forward the suggestion that each seasonal influenza vaccination may bring in only a limited number of new T cells.

TCRdb ran MiXCR on the RT-PCR reads and lists one entry per CDR3 protein. The sample yields a few hundred thousand distinct CDR3 sequences, approximately 14% seen once. The CDR3 covers 12 residues. Per germline, CDR1 SEHNR and CDR2 FQNEAQ (reference sequence). The ends were cut back, 1 base at V and 10 bases at J, with 8 bases in the middle. Specimen: PBMCs from blood, collected about 12 days after vaccination. The TCR was taken from a man between 45 and 60 years old who received an inactivated influenza vaccine. The V and J genes are TRBV7-9 and TRBJ1-5; D not certain. CDR3 coding DNA: TGTGCCAGCAGCTTAGAGTTTCAACCCCAGCATTTT. Residues: CASSLEFQPQHF.